This is a list of T cell receptor beta chains from one sample in a study of beta chain features in type 1 diabetes. Clones were sequenced by immunoSEQ multiplex PCR, and TCRdb holds only the in-frame ones, with some missing. The data contain about 170,000 clones, roughly 7.1% of them seen just once; the ten biggest clones take up roughly 0.97%. Sequenced input: central memory CD4+ T cells from blood. The receptor set was obtained from a woman aged 40-49 years with type 1 diabetes. CDR3s leave out the opening cysteine and the closing phenylalanine or tryptophan. Each record gives: V gene, CDR3 protein.

TRBV7-8 ASSLIRTAHYGYT
TRBV28 ASSLGRGLEETQY
TRBV9 ASSDFRVTGANVLT
TRBV19 VSGGRGGREQF
TRBV5-1 ASNRGTGYQETQY
TRBV18 ASSPQGVYNEQF
TRBV5-4 ASSLVGQGNTDTQY
TRBV28 ASSFAGARNQPQH
TRBV7-9 ASSLGGLRRRPYEQY
TRBV5-4 ASSSTGGAVTNEKLF
TRBV6-5 ASRRPGVDYGYT
TRBV5-1 ASSSGQGGEKLF
TRBV11-3 ASSLVDKAPAF
TRBV19 ASRTGQGKIDEQF
TRBV7-2 ASRSGMVTEAF
TRBV28 ASSLQAAGSYEQY
TRBV28 ASSLPGLHSYEQY
TRBV19 ASRPRDFGGYT
TRBV7-2 ASSFQTALDEQF
TRBV7-8 ASSSRTGPAGNFYGYT
TRBV7-6 ASSSLAGAYNEQF
TRBV30 AWSGTGQSYEQY
TRBV28 ASSSGTAQETQY